This TCR beta chain was captured by sequencing in a study of blood T cells in healthy people across ages. General observations from the study: Among long-lived donors, naive CD4+ cells were more numerous and diversity higher than in aged donors.

For the second PCR, which ran for 7 to 11 cycles, a sample-barcoded 5' primer and a J-beta primer mix were used. TCRdb reprocessed the 5' RACE reads via MiXCR and lists one record per CDR3 protein. In the table there are under 2,000,000 distinct CDR3 sequences, around half of which are singletons. Germline CDR1 ENHRY, CDR2 SYGVKD. The V and J ends lost 2 bases and 2 bases, in that order; junction bases with no gene match: 10. This CDR3 contains 17 residues. A word on this clonotype: Antigen specificity is unknown.

The sequenced sample was blood. This clonotype originated in a woman aged 40 to 50 in good health. The chain links TRBV10-3 to TRBJ1-2; 8 bases align to TRBD1. The DNA for the CDR3 is TGTGCCATCAGTGAGGACAGGGGCCTTGGGAGGAACTATGGCTACACCTTC. Amino acid sequence: CAISEDRGLGRNYGYTF.